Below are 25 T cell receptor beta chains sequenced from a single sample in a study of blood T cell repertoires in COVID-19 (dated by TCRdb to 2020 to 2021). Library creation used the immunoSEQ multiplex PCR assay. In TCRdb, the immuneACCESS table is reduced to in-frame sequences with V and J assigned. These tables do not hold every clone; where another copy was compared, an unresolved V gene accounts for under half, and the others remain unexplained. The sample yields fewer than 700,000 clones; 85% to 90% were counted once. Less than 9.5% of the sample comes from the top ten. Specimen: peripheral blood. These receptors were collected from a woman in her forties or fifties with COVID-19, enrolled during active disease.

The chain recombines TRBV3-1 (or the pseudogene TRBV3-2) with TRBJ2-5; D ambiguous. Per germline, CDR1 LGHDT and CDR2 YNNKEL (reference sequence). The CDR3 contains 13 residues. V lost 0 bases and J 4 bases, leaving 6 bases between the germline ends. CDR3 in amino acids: CASSQEARETQYF. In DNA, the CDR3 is TGTGCCAGCAGCCAAGAAGCGCGAGAGACCCAGTACTTC.

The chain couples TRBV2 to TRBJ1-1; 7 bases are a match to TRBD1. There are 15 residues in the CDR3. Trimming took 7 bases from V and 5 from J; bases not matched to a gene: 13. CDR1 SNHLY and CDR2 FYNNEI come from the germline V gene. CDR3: CASNFKGAPHTEAFF. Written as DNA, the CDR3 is TGTGCCAGCAATTTTAAGGGGGCCCCCCATACTGAAGCTTTCTTT.

The CDR3 spells CATSRELRQAAEAFF. In DNA, the CDR3 is TGTGCCACCAGCAGAGAGCTTCGACAGGCCGCTGAAGCTTTCTTT. This chain links TRBV15 with TRBJ1-1, with a possible D match to TRBD1 (6 bases). CDR1 is LNHNV and CDR2 is YYDKDF in the germline V gene (reference sequence). The CDR3 covers 15 residues. Trimming pared 0 bases from V and 6 bases from J, leaving 14 bases between.

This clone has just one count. The CDR3 DNA reads as TGTGCCAGCAGCTTAGAGGGGGCGGACACTGAAGCTTTCTTT. Protein sequence: CASSLEGADTEAFF. The J gene is TRBJ1-1, the V gene TRBV13, with 7 positions matching TRBD1. Trimming removed 1 base from V and 3 bases from J; junction bases left unmatched: 2. The CDR3 runs 14 residues. Germline lookup yields CDR1 PRHDT and CDR2 FYEKMQ (reference sequence). Full variable domain (missing parts from reference TRBV13 and TRBJ1-1): AAGVIQSPRHLIKEKRETATLKCYPIPRHDTVYWYQQGPGQDPQFLISFYEKMQSDKGSIPDRFSAQQFSDYHSELNMSSLELGDSALYFCASSLEGADTEAFFGQGTRLTVV.

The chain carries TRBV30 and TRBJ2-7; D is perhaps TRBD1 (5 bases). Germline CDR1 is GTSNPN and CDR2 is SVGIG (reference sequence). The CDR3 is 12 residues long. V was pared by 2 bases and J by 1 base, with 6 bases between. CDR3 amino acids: CAWSTGSYEQYF. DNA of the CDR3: TGTGCCTGGAGTACAGGATCCTACGAGCAGTACTTC.

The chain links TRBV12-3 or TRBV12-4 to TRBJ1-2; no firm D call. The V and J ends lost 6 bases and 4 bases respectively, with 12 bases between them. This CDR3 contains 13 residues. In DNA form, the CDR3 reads TGTGCCAGCAGCATTAGAGAAGCCTATGGCTACACCTTC. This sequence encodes CASSIREAYGYTF.

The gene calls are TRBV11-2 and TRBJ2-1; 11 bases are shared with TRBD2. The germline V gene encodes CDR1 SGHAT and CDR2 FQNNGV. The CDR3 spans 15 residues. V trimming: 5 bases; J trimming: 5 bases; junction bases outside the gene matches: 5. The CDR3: CASSPGLAENNEQFF. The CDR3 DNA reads TGTGCCAGCAGCCCGGGACTAGCGGAAAACAATGAGCAGTTCTTC.

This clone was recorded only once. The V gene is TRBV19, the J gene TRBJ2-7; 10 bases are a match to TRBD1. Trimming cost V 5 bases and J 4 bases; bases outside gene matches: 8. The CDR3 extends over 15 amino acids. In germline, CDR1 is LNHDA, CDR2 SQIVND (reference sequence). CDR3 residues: CASSPTGGFPYEQYF. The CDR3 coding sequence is TGTGCCAGTAGTCCGACAGGGGGCTTTCCTTACGAGCAGTACTTC.

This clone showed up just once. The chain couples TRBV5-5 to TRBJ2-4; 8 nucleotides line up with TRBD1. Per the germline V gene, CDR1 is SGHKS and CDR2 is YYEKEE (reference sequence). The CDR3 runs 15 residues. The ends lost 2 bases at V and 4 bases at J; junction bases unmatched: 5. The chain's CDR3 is CASSFQGAPKNIQYF. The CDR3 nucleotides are TGTGCCAGCAGCTTCCAGGGGGCGCCTAAAAACATTCAGTACTTC.

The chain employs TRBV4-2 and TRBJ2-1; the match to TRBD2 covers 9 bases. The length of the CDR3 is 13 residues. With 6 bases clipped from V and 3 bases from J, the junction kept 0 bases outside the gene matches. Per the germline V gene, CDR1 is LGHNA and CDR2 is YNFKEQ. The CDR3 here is CASRTSGYNEQFF. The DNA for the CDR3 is TGTGCCAGCAGGACTAGCGGCTACAATGAGCAGTTCTTC.

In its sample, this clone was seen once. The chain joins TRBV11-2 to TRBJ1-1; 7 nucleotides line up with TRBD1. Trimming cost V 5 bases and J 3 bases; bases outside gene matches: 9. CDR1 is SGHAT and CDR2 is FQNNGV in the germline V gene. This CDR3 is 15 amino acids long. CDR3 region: CASSPGTALYTEAFF. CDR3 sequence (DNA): TGTGCCAGCAGCCCGGGGACAGCCTTATACACTGAAGCTTTCTTT.

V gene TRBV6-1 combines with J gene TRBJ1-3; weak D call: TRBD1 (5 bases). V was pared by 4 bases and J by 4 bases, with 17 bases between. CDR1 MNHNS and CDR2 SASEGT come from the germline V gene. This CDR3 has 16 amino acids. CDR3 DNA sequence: TGTGCCAGCAGTGCGATCAGGGTGTTGTCAGGAAACACCATATATTTT. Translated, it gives CASSAIRVLSGNTIYF.

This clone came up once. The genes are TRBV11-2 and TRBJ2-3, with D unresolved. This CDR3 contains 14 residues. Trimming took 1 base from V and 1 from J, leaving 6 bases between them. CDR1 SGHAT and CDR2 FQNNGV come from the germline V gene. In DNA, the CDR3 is TGTGCCAGCAGCTTAGGACTCGGCACAGATACGCAGTATTTT. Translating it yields CASSLGLGTDTQYF.

CDR3 sequence (DNA): TGTGCCAGTTCCCCGGGACAGGTGGGGGACACCATATATTTT. This translates into CASSPGQVGDTIYF. The chain carries TRBV19 and TRBJ1-3; 8 positions agree with TRBD1. CDR3 length: 14 amino acids. In germline, CDR1 is LNHDA, CDR2 SQIVND (reference sequence). Trimming removed 8 bases from V and 8 bases from J; junction bases left unmatched: 11.

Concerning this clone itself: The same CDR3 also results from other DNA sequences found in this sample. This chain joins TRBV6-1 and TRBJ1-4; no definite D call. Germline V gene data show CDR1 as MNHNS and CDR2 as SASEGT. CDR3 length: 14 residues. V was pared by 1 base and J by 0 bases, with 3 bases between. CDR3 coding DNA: TGTGCCAGCAGTGAAGGGCCAACTAATGAAAAACTGTTTTTT. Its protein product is CASSEGPTNEKLFF.

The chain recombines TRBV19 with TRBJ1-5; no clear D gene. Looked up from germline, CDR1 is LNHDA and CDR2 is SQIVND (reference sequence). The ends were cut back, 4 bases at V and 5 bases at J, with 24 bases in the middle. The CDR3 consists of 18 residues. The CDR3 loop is CASSTYSDGGFWDQPQHF. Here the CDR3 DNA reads TGTGCCAGTAGTACCTACTCGGACGGAGGATTTTGGGATCAGCCCCAGCATTTT.

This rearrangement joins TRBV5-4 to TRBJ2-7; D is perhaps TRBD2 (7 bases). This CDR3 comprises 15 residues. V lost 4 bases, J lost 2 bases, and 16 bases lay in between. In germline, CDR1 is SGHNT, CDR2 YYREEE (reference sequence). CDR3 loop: CASSGGGQVTYEQYF. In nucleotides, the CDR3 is TGTGCCAGCAGCGGGGGGGGGCAGGTAACCTACGAGCAGTACTTC.

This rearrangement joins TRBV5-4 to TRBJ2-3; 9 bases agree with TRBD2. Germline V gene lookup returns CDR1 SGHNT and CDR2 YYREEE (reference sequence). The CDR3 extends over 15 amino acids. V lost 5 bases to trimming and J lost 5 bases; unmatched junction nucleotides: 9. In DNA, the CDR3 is TGTGCCAGCAGTCCTCAGGCGGGGGGGCTAGATACGCAGTATTTT. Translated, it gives CASSPQAGGLDTQYF.

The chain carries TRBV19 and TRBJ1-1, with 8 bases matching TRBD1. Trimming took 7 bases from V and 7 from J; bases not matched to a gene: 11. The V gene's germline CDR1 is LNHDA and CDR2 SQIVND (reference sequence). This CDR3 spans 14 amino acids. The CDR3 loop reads CASNPTGQGSEAFF. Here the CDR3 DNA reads TGTGCCAGTAACCCGACCGGACAGGGTAGTGAAGCTTTCTTT.

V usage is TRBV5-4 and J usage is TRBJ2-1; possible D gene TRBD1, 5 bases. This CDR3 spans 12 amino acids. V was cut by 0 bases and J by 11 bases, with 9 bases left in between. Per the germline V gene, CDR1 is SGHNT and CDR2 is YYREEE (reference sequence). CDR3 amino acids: CASSLAVGQQFF. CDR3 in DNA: TGTGCCAGCAGCTTGGCCGTGGGGCAGCAGTTCTTC.

Here the CDR3 reads CASSQGIFRVPYEQYF. The CDR3 DNA reads TGTGCCAGCAGCCAAGGGATTTTCAGGGTCCCCTACGAGCAGTACTTC. The gene calls are TRBV3-1 (or the pseudogene TRBV3-2) and TRBJ2-7, with D possibly matching TRBD1 (5 bases). Germline values: CDR1 LGHDT, CDR2 YNNKEL (reference sequence). This CDR3 contains 16 residues. The V gene lost 1 base and the J gene lost 2 bases, with 15 bases spanning the gap.

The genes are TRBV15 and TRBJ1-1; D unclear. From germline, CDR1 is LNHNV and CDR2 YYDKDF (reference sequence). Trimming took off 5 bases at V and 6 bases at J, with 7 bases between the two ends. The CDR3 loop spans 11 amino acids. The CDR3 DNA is TGTGCCACCAGCCCCGCGGCTGAAGCTTTCTTT. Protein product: CATSPAAEAFF.

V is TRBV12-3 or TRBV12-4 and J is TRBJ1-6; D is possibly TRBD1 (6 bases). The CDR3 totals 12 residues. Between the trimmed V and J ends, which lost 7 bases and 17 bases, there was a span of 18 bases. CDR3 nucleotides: TGTGCCAGCACCAAAACCGGGACATATATCCACTTT. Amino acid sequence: CASTKTGTYIHF.

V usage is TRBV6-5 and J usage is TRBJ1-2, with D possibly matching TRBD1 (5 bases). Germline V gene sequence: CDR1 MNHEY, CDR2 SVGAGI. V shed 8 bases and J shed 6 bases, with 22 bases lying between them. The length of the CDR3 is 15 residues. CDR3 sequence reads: CASGRAGEWGDGYTF. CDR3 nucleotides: TGTGCCAGCGGACGAGCGGGGGAGTGGGGGGATGGCTACACCTTC.

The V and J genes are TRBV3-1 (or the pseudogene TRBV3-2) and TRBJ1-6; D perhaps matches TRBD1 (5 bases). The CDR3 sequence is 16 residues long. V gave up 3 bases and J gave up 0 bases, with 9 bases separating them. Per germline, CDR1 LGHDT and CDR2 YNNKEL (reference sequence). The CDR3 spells CASSHGGSSYNSPLHF. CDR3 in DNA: TGTGCCAGCAGCCATGGGGGGAGCTCCTATAATTCACCCCTCCACTTT.